Listed below are T cell receptor beta chains from one sample, sequenced in a study of blood T cell repertoires in COVID-19. Repertoires were generated with immunoSEQ multiplex PCR, while TCRdb's copy carries only in-frame clones and drops some. The sample includes 120,000 to 150,000 clones, 84% seen only once; the top ten take over 7.5%. Input material: peripheral blood. Every receptor here comes from a woman older than 75 in a cohort sampled during active or convalescent COVID-19. The CDR3 runs from the conserved cysteine through the conserved F or W. The D gene is left open where the match is weak. Size tells how often a clone was seen (once, few, many) or the class of an expanded clone, and some rows leave it out.

size	D	V	J	DNA	CDR3
-	-	TRBV19	TRBJ2-7	TGTGCCAGTAGTATAGACAGAAACTACGAGCAGTACTTC	CASSIDRNYEQYF
-	-	TRBV6-5	TRBJ2-5	TGTGCCAGCAGAGGCCGGACACTCCAAGAGACCCAGTACTTC	CASRGRTLQETQYF
-	-	TRBV4-1	TRBJ1-3	TGCGCCAGCAGCCTGCCGGGTATTGGCTCTGGAAACACCATATATTTT	CASSLPGIGSGNTIYF
-	-	TRBV13	TRBJ1-6	TGTGCCAGCAGCTTAGAGAGGATAACAGGGAAAAATTCACCCCTCCACTTT	CASSLERITGKNSPLHF
-	TRBD2	TRBV5-5	TRBJ2-5	TGTGCCAGCAGCTTGGTTGCTAGCGGGGCTACCCCGGCTGTGACCCAGTACTTC	CASSLVASGATPAVTQYF
-	-	TRBV7-3	TRBJ2-3	TGTGCCAGCCGACGGGGAGGTGGGCAGGGGGGATCAACAGATACGCAGTATTTT	CASRRGGGQGGSTDTQYF
-	-	TRBV30	TRBJ1-4	TGTGCCTGGGGGAAGGGAGGCGCCGAAAAACTGTTTTTT	CAWGKGGAEKLFF
-	-	TRBV6-5	TRBJ2-3	TGTGCCAGCAGGGACTCTACTAGCACAGATACGCAGTATTTT	CASRDSTSTDTQYF
-	TRBD2	TRBV4-1	TRBJ2-2	TGCGCCAGCAGCCAAGATCGAGCGGGGGGTGGAACCGGGGAGCTGTTTTTT	CASSQDRAGGGTGELFF
-	TRBD1	TRBV24-1	TRBJ2-1	TGTGCCACCAGGGGACAGGGGGCGCCCAATGAGCAGTTCTTC	CATRGQGAPNEQFF
once	-	TRBV3-1/TRBV3-2	TRBJ1-6	TGTGCCAGCAGGAAAGCAGGGCCTAATTCACCCCTCCACTTT	CASRKAGPNSPLHF
-	TRBD1	TRBV6-5	TRBJ2-2	TGTGCCAGCAGTCTGGACAGGGGGCGCACCGGGGAGCTGTTTTTT	CASSLDRGRTGELFF
-	-	TRBV4-1	TRBJ1-2	TGCGCCAGCAGCCAAGATCGAAGTACCGGGGGGCGAGGTGGCTACACCTTC	CASSQDRSTGGRGGYTF
-	-	TRBV21-1	TRBJ1-1	TGTGCCAGCAGCAAAGCTGGGGCAGGGATTTTTTTGCGCACTGAAGCTTTCTTT	CASSKAGAGIFLRTEAFF
few	-	TRBV28	TRBJ1-6	TGTGCCAGCAGTTTAGTAAATTCACCCCTCCACTTT	CASSLVNSPLHF
-	-	TRBV5-5	TRBJ1-2	TGTGCCAGCAGCTTTTTAGACAGAGAGTTCTATGGCTACACCTTC	CASSFLDREFYGYTF
-	TRBD2	TRBV9	TRBJ2-1	TGTGCCAGCAGCGTAGGACTCGCGGGGGGCGTATACAATGAGCAGTTCTTC	CASSVGLAGGVYNEQFF
-	TRBD2	TRBV2	TRBJ2-1	TGTGCCAGCTTTTCGGAACTAGCGGGGAGTGAGCAGTTCTTC	CASFSELAGSEQFF
-	TRBD1	TRBV5-1	TRBJ1-1	TGCGCCAGCAGCTGGGGACAGGGGAACACTGAAGCTTTCTTT	CASSWGQGNTEAFF
-	-	TRBV19	TRBJ2-2	TGTGCCAGTAGTATACAGGGCCTAAGGGAGCTGTTTTTT	CASSIQGLRELFF
-	-	TRBV5-1	TRBJ2-5	TGCGCCAGCAGCACCCACCGTGGGGAGACCCAGTACTTC	CASSTHRGETQYF
-	-	TRBV11-2	TRBJ1-1	TGTGCCAGCAGCTTTGCCGGGAGAGAAGCTTTCTTT	CASSFAGREAFF
once	-	TRBV2	TRBJ1-3	TGTGCCAGCCGCAGGATAACCTCTGGAAACACCATATATTTT	CASRRITSGNTIYF
-	TRBD1	TRBV10-3	TRBJ2-7	TGTGCCATCCGCAGGGGGAGCTCCTACGAGCAGTACTTC	CAIRRGSSYEQYF
-	-	TRBV19	TRBJ2-1	TGTGCCAGTAGTATCCCGGGGGGCCGGAGCAATGAGCAGTTCTTC	CASSIPGGRSNEQFF
-	TRBD1	TRBV24-1	TRBJ2-7	TGTGCCACCGACGCTCGACAGGGGCTAACATACGAGCAGTACTTC	CATDARQGLTYEQYF
-	TRBD2	TRBV4-1	TRBJ2-1	TGCGCCAGCAGCCAAGTCCGACTAGCGGGCGAACACAATGAGCAGTTCTTC	CASSQVRLAGEHNEQFF
-	TRBD1	TRBV5-1	TRBJ1-1	TGCGCCAGCAGCGAGGCAGGGGGTACTGAAGCTTTCTTT	CASSEAGGTEAFF
-	TRBD1	TRBV18	TRBJ2-3	TGTGCCAGCTCACTTGACAGGGGTTCAACAGATACGCAGTATTTT	CASSLDRGSTDTQYF
-	-	TRBV6-5	TRBJ2-1	TGTGCCAGCAGTAAGCGGGTTAGCTCCTACAATGAGCAGTTCTTC	CASSKRVSSYNEQFF
-	-	TRBV3-1/TRBV3-2	TRBJ2-7	TGTGCCAGCAGCCAATTTAGGGGAACAGAGCAGTACTTC	CASSQFRGTEQYF
-	-	TRBV5-1	TRBJ2-1	TGCGCCAGCAGCTTGGGCCGCTGGAGAGGAGAATACAATGAGCAGTTCTTC	CASSLGRWRGEYNEQFF
-	-	TRBV19	TRBJ1-3	TGTGCCAGTAGTGACAGTCCTGGAAACACCATATATTTT	CASSDSPGNTIYF
-	-	TRBV5-5	TRBJ1-4	TGTGCCAGCAGCTTGAGGTATCCCAGGGGTGCAACTAATGAAAAACTGTTTTTT	CASSLRYPRGATNEKLFF
-	-	TRBV14	TRBJ1-2	TGTGCCAGCAGCCTTCAGTCGGGGTACTATGGCTACACCTTC	CASSLQSGYYGYTF
-	-	TRBV7-6	TRBJ1-1	TGTGCCAGCAGTCGTTACAGGGAGACTTTGTGGGCTGAAGCTTTCTTT	CASSRYRETLWAEAFF
once	TRBD2	TRBV7-6	TRBJ2-2	TGTGCCAGCAGCTTAGCGGCTAGCGGGGGTACCTGGACCGGGGAGCTGTTTTTT	CASSLAASGGTWTGELFF
-	TRBD2	TRBV11-2	TRBJ2-5	TGTGCCAGCAGCTTAGAGACTAGCATTAAGACCCAGTACTTC	CASSLETSIKTQYF
-	-	TRBV5-1	TRBJ2-1	TGCGCCAGCAGCTTGGCGGCGGGGTACTCCTACAATGAGCAGTTCTTC	CASSLAAGYSYNEQFF
-	-	TRBV4-1	TRBJ2-3	TGCGCCAGCGGTGGGGGCCCCAGGACAGATACGCAGTATTTT	CASGGGPRTDTQYF
-	TRBD1	TRBV5-6	TRBJ1-2	TGTGCCAGCAGACGTCCGGGACAGCCGTACACCTTC	CASRRPGQPYTF
many	TRBD2	TRBV6-4	TRBJ2-1	TGTGCCAGCAGTGACGACGGGGGGGCCAATGAGCAGTTCTTC	CASSDDGGANEQFF
-	-	TRBV5-4	TRBJ1-2	TGTGCCAGCAGCGGACGGGGGGGACATGGCTACACCTTC	CASSGRGGHGYTF
-	TRBD1	TRBV5-1	TRBJ1-1	TGCGCCAGCAGCGGTAGACAGGGACGCGGCACTGAAGCTTTCTTT	CASSGRQGRGTEAFF
-	-	TRBV6-6	TRBJ1-5	TGTGCCAGCAGTCCGGGACTTGGTGGTCAGCCCCAGCATTTT	CASSPGLGGQPQHF
once	TRBD2	TRBV3-1/TRBV3-2	TRBJ2-1	TGTGCCAGCAGCCAAGATTCGGGGGGGGCCTACAATGAGCAGTTCTTC	CASSQDSGGAYNEQFF
-	-	TRBV6-5	TRBJ1-3	TGTGCCAGCAGTTACCTTCGGAGTCCTGGAAACACCATATATTTT	CASSYLRSPGNTIYF
once	-	TRBV27	TRBJ2-7	TGTGCCAGCTCTCCATTCTATACCGGGACAACCTCTGTCGAGCAGTACTTC	CASSPFYTGTTSVEQYF
-	-	TRBV19	TRBJ1-6	TGTGCCAGTAGTATAGGTCAGGGGTTTACACCCCTCCACTTT	CASSIGQGFTPLHF
-	-	TRBV18	TRBJ1-4	TGTGCCAGCTCACCCCTCAGGGGATTTAATGAAAAACTGTTTTTT	CASSPLRGFNEKLFF